A single sample is the source of the 3 T cell receptor beta chains below, sequenced in a study of T cell responses to AZD1222 COVID-19 vaccine. Profiling relied on immunoSEQ multiplex PCR, and the TCRdb table lists in-frame clones only, not all of them. The sample records 150,000 to 200,000 clones, around 94% being singletons. Here the sequenced sample was peripheral blood, taken 28 days after the second AZD1222 dose. Receptors originate from an adult who received the AZD1222 COVID-19 vaccine.

The gene calls are TRBV30 and TRBJ1-5; D is ambiguous. Germline V gene sequence: CDR1 GTSNPN, CDR2 SVGIG (reference sequence). CDR3 size: 14 residues. Between the trimmed V and J ends, which lost 0 bases and 2 bases, there was a span of 8 bases. CDR3 DNA: TGTGCCTGGAGTGTTCGTGGGGGCAATCAGCCCCAGCATTTT. As protein: CAWSVRGGNQPQHF.

The chain has TRBV20-1 and TRBJ2-1; no clear D gene. Germline CDR1 is DFQATT and CDR2 is SNEGSKA (reference sequence). The length of the CDR3 is 11 residues. V shed 0 bases and J shed 15 bases, with 12 bases lying between them. In nucleotides, the CDR3 is TGCAGTGCTAGAGACTATCTTTCTTCGTTCTTC. Translation gives CSARDYLSSFF.

The gene calls are TRBV28 and TRBJ1-2, with no clear D. V was clipped by 4 bases and J by 3 bases, with 15 bases between them. The CDR3 totals 15 residues. Germline-derived CDR1 and CDR2 are MDHEN and SYDVKM. CDR3 in DNA: TGTGCCAGCAGTTCCCGACATACCCGGGACTATGGCTACACCTTC. It codes for CASSSRHTRDYGYTF.